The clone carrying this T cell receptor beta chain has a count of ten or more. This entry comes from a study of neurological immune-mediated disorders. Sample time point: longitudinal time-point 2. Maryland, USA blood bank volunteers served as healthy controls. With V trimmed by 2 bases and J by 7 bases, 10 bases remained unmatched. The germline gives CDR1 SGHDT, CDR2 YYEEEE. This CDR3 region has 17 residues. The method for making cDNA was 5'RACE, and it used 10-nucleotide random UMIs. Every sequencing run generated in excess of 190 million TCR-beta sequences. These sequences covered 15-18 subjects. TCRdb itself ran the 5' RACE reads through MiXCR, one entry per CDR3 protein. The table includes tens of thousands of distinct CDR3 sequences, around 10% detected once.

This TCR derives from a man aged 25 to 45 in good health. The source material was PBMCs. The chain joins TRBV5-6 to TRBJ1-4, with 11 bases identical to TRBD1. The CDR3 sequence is CASSFRGQGARGEKLFF. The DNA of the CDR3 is TGTGCCAGCAGCTTCCGCGGACAGGGGGCGCGCGGTGAAAAACTGTTTTTT.